This TCR beta chain derives from a study of blood T cells in healthy people across ages. Findings and caveats of the study: Versus aged donors, long-lived donors had higher diversity and more naive CD4+ cells.

Every participating donor contributed about 10 milliliters of peripheral blood through a draw. Every sample gave at least 6 micrograms of total RNA when it was extracted. Sample-barcoded 5' priming and a J-beta primer mix drove a second PCR of roughly 6 to 12 cycles. Each CDR3 protein is one row after TCRdb ran MiXCR on the 5' RACE reads. Here the sample spans about 1.7 million distinct CDR3 sequences, 28% being singletons. CDR1 MNHEY and CDR2 SMNVEV come from the germline V gene (reference sequence). The CDR3 length is 16 residues. V lost 8 bases and J 0 bases, leaving 18 bases between the germline ends. Only a few counts were recorded for this clonotype. Its antigen remains unknown.

The sequence was obtained from a woman in her 30s in good health. The source material was blood. The V call is TRBV27, the J call TRBJ2-3; D remains ambiguous. The CDR3 spells CASLPLGYLSTDTQYF. The CDR3 DNA follows: TGTGCCAGCTTACCGTTGGGATACCTAAGCACAGATACGCAGTATTTT.